The 25 T cell receptor beta chains below were found in one sample sequenced in a study of blood T cells in healthy people across ages. Using a J-beta primer mix together with a sample-barcoded 5' primer, a second PCR was run for 7 to 11 cycles. TCRdb ran MiXCR on the 5' RACE reads and lists one entry per CDR3 protein. The sample carries about 640,000 distinct CDR3 sequences, approximately 30% recorded once. Sequenced sample: blood. These receptors all stem from an elderly woman in good health.

Many counts were recorded for this clonotype. V gene TRBV2 combines with J gene TRBJ2-3; D is undetermined. V shed 2 bases and J shed 6 bases, with 12 bases lying between them. The CDR3 is made up of 14 amino acids. Germline-derived CDR1 and CDR2 are SNHLY and FYNNEI. CDR3 protein: CASSERVGSDTQYF. Written as DNA, the CDR3 is TGTGCCAGCAGTGAACGGGTTGGCTCGGATACGCAGTATTTT.

V and J are TRBV28 and TRBJ1-2; 8 nucleotides match TRBD1. CDR1 is MDHEN, CDR2 SYDVKM, per germline. The length of the CDR3 is 14 residues. V was clipped by 2 bases and J by 5 bases; unmatched bases: 4. The CDR3 DNA sequence: TGTGCCAGCAGTTTAATGGACAGGGTTTATGGCTACACCTTC. Its translation is CASSLMDRVYGYTF.

The chain combines TRBV5-6 with TRBJ1-2, with 7 bases fitting TRBD1. J lost 5 bases, V lost 0 bases, and 10 bases had no gene match. Germline lookup yields CDR1 SGHDT and CDR2 YYEEEE. The CDR3 has 16 residues. The CDR3 is CASSLGGTATWYGYTF. CDR3 DNA sequence: TGTGCCAGCAGCTTGGGTGGGACAGCCACTTGGTATGGCTACACCTTC.

This clonotype was seen repeatedly, ten times or more. The rearrangement links TRBV9 to TRBJ1-2, with 7 nucleotides matching TRBD1. CDR1 and CDR2 from the germline V gene are SGDLS and YYNGEE. V shed 2 bases and J 4 bases; nucleotides not matched to a gene: 8. The CDR3 has 15 residues. CDR3 protein: CASSVAGTASYGYTF. CDR3 DNA sequence: TGTGCCAGCAGCGTCGCCGGGACAGCCTCCTATGGCTACACCTTC.

This clonotype appeared many times. The chain uses TRBV5-1 and TRBJ1-2; maybe TRBD1 (6 bases). The CDR3 runs 15 residues. Trimming removed 3 bases at V and 3 bases at J, with 15 bases between. Germline CDR1 SGHRS, CDR2 YFSETQ. CDR3 sequence (DNA): TGCGCCAGCAGCTCACAGGGCCTTGGGGACTATGGCTACACCTTC. It translates to CASSSQGLGDYGYTF.

A few counts support this clonotype. This sequence joins TRBV2 and TRBJ1-6, with TRBD1 matching over 10 bases. The CDR3 contains 16 residues. Per germline, CDR1 SNHLY and CDR2 FYNNEI. J lost 7 bases, V lost 4 bases, and 7 bases had no gene match. In DNA form, the CDR3 reads TGTGCCAGCAGTGGTCGACAGGGGGCTGGAAATTCACCCCTCCACTTT. Translated: CASSGRQGAGNSPLHF.

This clonotype was found many times. The chain carries TRBV7-2 and TRBJ1-5; D gene uncertain. The CDR3 runs to 16 residues. The germline gives CDR1 SGHTA, CDR2 FQGNSA. Between the trimmed V and J ends, which lost 2 bases and 2 bases, there was a span of 13 bases. The CDR3: CASSLLPALGNQPQHF. Here the CDR3 DNA reads TGTGCCAGCAGCTTATTGCCAGCCCTGGGCAATCAGCCCCAGCATTTT. The full variable domain, in which reference TRBV7-2 and TRBJ1-5 provide the parts outside the CDR3, is GAGVSQSPSNKVTEKGKDVELRCDPISGHTALYWYRQSLGQGLEFLIYFQGNSAPDKSGLPSDRFSAERTGGSVSTLTIQRTQQEDSAVYLCASSLLPALGNQPQHFGDGTRLSIL.

At least ten counts were recorded for this clonotype. The chain couples TRBV11-2 to TRBJ2-5; the D gene is possibly TRBD2 (5 bases). This CDR3 has 14 residues. From germline, CDR1 is SGHAT and CDR2 FQNNGV. Between the trimmed V and J ends, which lost 1 base and 4 bases, there was a span of 10 bases. This CDR3 reads CASSLGGWRETQYF. In DNA form, the CDR3 reads TGTGCCAGCAGCTTAGGAGGGTGGCGAGAGACCCAGTACTTC.

In its sample, this clonotype was seen many times. The CDR3 protein is CATSRGLRGSNTEAFF. CDR3 DNA sequence: TGTGCCACCAGCAGAGGGTTACGAGGGTCCAACACTGAAGCTTTCTTT. This rearrangement joins TRBV15 to TRBJ1-1, with D unresolved. Germline CDR1 and CDR2: LNHNV and YYDKDF (reference sequence). Deletions cut 1 base from V and 2 bases from J, with 14 bases between. This CDR3 region has 16 residues. Drawing the rest from reference TRBV15 and TRBJ1-1, the complete variable domain is DAMVIQNPRYQVTQFGKPVTLSCSQTLNHNVMYWYQQKSSQAPKLLFHYYDKDFNNEADTPDNFQSRRPNTSFCFLDIRSPGLGDTAMYLCATSRGLRGSNTEAFFGQGTRLTVV.

The chain is built from TRBV3-1 and TRBJ2-7, with D hard to call. The germline V and J ends were trimmed by 2 bases and 6 bases, with 11 bases remaining between them. The CDR3 is made up of 13 amino acids. CDR1 and CDR2 from the germline V gene are LGHDT and YNNKEL (reference sequence). The CDR3 is CASSQRGSGEQYF. The CDR3 DNA follows: TGTGCCAGCAGCCAAAGAGGATCGGGCGAGCAGTACTTC.

This clonotype occurred many times. The J gene is TRBJ2-3, the V gene TRBV5-1; TRBD2 is a possible D gene (7 bases). The CDR3 spans 16 residues. V gave up 4 bases and J gave up 5 bases, with 20 bases separating them. Germline V gene lookup returns CDR1 SGHRS and CDR2 YFSETQ. The CDR3 coding sequence is TGCGCCAGCAGCCGGGGGGACATTCAACTGGGAGATACGCAGTATTTT. Translation gives CASSRGDIQLGDTQYF.

This clonotype was recorded a few times. V gene TRBV5-6 combines with J gene TRBJ1-2, with D maybe TRBD1 (5 bases). Germline V gene lookup returns CDR1 SGHDT and CDR2 YYEEEE. This CDR3 region has 13 residues. V was trimmed by 2 bases and J by 3 bases, leaving 8 bases between them. CDR3 sequence reads: CASSFQGYYGYTF. CDR3 DNA sequence: TGTGCCAGCAGCTTCCAGGGATACTATGGCTACACCTTC.

This clonotype was observed many times. CDR3 protein: CASSLVSGQLNEKLFF. CDR3 in DNA: TGTGCCAGCAGCTTGGTATCGGGACAGCTGAATGAAAAACTGTTTTTT. This rearrangement joins TRBV5-6 to TRBJ1-4; the match to TRBD1 covers 7 bases. Germline trimming cut 0 bases from V and 5 bases from J; bases unmatched to any gene: 7. The CDR3 totals 16 residues. The germline CDR1 and CDR2 sequences are SGHDT and YYEEEE.

Concerning this clonotype: Being one base from a much bigger clone, this may be a read error. The chain uses TRBV6-2 or TRBV6-3 and TRBJ2-7; 8 bases align to TRBD2. Trimming took 0 bases from V and 2 from J; bases not matched to a gene: 9. The CDR3 consists of 17 residues. In germline, CDR1 is MNHEY, CDR2 SVGEGT. The CDR3 nucleotides read TGTGCCAGCAGTTACTCGAGCAGGCGGGGGGCAACCTACGAGCAGTACTTC. It encodes CASSYSSRRGATYEQYF.

This clonotype was found a few times. The J gene is TRBJ2-5, the V gene TRBV6-2 or TRBV6-3, with D possibly TRBD2 on 7 matching bases. This CDR3 is built from 13 residues. Germline V gene sequence: CDR1 MNHEY, CDR2 SVGEGT. Trimming left V 6 bases short and J 11 bases short, with 19 bases between. CDR3 loop: CASRGGGINEQYF. The CDR3 DNA reads TGTGCCAGCAGAGGGGGAGGGATCAATGAGCAGTACTTC.

The rearrangement joins TRBV28 to TRBJ2-2; possible D gene TRBD2, 5 bases. The V end was cut by 6 bases, the J end by 4 bases, with 15 bases between. The CDR3 length is 15 residues. Germline CDR1 is MDHEN and CDR2 is SYDVKM. CDR3 protein: CASRTTGTSTGELFF. The DNA for the CDR3 is TGTGCCAGCAGGACCACGGGAACTTCCACCGGGGAGCTGTTTTTT.

The chain employs TRBV14 and TRBJ1-1; a weak D match, TRBD1 (6 bases). CDR3 length: 13 amino acids. The germline CDR1 and CDR2 sequences are SGHDN and FVKESK. V was shortened by 3 bases and J by 7 bases, with 12 bases between the two germline ends. The CDR3 here is CASSQIGQREAFF. The CDR3 coding sequence is TGTGCCAGCAGCCAGATAGGACAGCGTGAAGCTTTCTTT.

The CDR3 DNA follows: TGCAGGGGCGGACAGGGGTTAGGCAATGAGCAGTTCTTC. This codes for CRGGQGLGNEQFF. The rearrangement joins TRBV20-1 to TRBJ2-1; 9 bases align to TRBD1. Per the germline V gene, CDR1 is DFQATT and CDR2 is SNEGSKA (reference sequence). The CDR3 has 13 amino acids.

As for this clonotype: This may be a read error: a much more frequent sequence differs by one nucleotide. The chain carries TRBV5-1 and TRBJ2-5; TRBD2 agrees at 12 bases. The CDR3 consists of 16 residues. The V segment lost 3 bases and the J segment 2 bases; nucleotides outside the gene matches: 5. Germline assignment: CDR1 SGHRS and CDR2 YFSETQ. CDR3 in amino acids: CASSSGLAGLQETQYF. The CDR3, as DNA: TGCGCCAGCAGCTCCGGACTAGCGGGGCTACAAGAGACCCAGTACTTC.

This clonotype was seen repeatedly, ten times or more. This chain links TRBV29-1 with TRBJ2-1, with no clear D. Per germline, CDR1 SQVTM and CDR2 ANQGSEA. This CDR3 region has 10 residues. V gave up 4 bases and J gave up 13 bases, with 11 bases separating them. CDR3 amino acids: CSVVGDGQFF. Written as DNA, the CDR3 is TGCAGCGTTGTAGGAGACGGACAGTTCTTC.

This clonotype was found many times. The V call is TRBV5-1, the J call TRBJ2-5, with TRBD1 identical over 8 bases. CDR3 length: 15 residues. Germline trimming cut 4 bases from V and 5 bases from J; bases unmatched to any gene: 10. Germline V gene data show CDR1 as SGHRS and CDR2 as YFSETQ. The CDR3 DNA sequence: TGCGCCAGCAGCCCAAGGACAGGGTTGGGGGAGACCCAGTACTTC. It is translated as CASSPRTGLGETQYF.

The rearrangement joins TRBV13 to TRBJ1-2; D is undetermined. V was pared by 5 bases and J by 5 bases, with 12 bases between. Per the germline V gene, CDR1 is PRHDT and CDR2 is FYEKMQ (reference sequence). The CDR3 spans 13 residues. Here the CDR3 DNA reads TGTGCCAGCAGCATCGACAACGAGTATGGCTACACCTTC. Translating gives CASSIDNEYGYTF.

This clonotype was recorded a few times. An end of the junction differs from the germline gene, which may be a read error. The chain links TRBV6-6 to TRBJ2-5; 12 bases match TRBD2. CDR3 length equals 15 residues. Germline V gives CDR1 MNHNY, CDR2 SVGAGI (reference sequence). The CDR3 loop is CTSSGTSGPKNIRYF. Here the CDR3 DNA reads TGTACCAGCAGCGGGACTAGCGGGCCCAAAAACATTCGGTACTTC.

This chain connects TRBV3-1 to TRBJ1-2; tentative D call: TRBD1 (5 bases). Trimming took off 1 base at V and 0 bases at J, with 6 bases between the two ends. CDR3 length equals 14 residues. The germline V gene encodes CDR1 LGHDT and CDR2 YNNKEL (reference sequence). CDR3 sequence (DNA): TGTGCCAGCAGCCAAGGGACATCTAACTATGGCTACACCTTC. It translates to CASSQGTSNYGYTF.

Comment on this clonotype: Given a much more abundant clone one base away, this may be a read error. This chain connects TRBV6-1 to TRBJ2-1; D could derive from TRBD1 or TRBD2 (5 bases each). Trimming took off 5 bases at V and 6 bases at J, with 14 bases between the two ends. CDR1 and CDR2 from the germline V gene are MNHNS and SASEGT. CDR3 length equals 14 residues. For the CDR3, the DNA is TGTGCCAGCAGTCCCGTCCTCGGGGCCAATGAGCAGTTCTTC. Translated: CASSPVLGANEQFF.